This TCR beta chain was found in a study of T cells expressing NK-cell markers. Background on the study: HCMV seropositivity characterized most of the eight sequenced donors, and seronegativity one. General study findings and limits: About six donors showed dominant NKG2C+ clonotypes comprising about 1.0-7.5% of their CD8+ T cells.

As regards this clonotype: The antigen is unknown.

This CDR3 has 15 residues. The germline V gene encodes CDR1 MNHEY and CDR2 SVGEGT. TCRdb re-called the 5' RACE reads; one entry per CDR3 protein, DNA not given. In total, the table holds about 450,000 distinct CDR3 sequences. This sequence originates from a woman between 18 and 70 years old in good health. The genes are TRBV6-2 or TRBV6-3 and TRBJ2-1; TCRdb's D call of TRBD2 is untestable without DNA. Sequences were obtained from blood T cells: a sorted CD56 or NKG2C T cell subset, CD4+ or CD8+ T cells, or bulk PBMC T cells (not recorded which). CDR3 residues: CASSLLAGWGNEQFF.